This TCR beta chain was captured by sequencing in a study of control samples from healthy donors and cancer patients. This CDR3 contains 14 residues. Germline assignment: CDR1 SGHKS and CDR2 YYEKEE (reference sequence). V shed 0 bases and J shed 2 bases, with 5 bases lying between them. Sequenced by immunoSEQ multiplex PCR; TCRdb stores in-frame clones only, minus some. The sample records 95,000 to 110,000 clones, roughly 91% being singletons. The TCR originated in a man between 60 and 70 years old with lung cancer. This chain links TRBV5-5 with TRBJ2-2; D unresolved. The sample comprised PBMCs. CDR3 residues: CASSLAPNTGELFF. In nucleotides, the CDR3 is TGTGCCAGCAGCTTGGCTCCCAACACCGGGGAGCTGTTTTTT.